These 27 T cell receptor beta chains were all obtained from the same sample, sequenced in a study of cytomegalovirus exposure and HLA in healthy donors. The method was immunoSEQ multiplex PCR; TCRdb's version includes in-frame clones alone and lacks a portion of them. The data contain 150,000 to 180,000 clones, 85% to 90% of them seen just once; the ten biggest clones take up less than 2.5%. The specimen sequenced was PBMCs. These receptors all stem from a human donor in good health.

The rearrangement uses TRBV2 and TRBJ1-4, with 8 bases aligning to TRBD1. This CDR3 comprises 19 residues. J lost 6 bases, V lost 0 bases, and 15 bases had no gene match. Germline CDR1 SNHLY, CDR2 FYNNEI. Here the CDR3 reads CASSEAQAGGAWRDEKLFF. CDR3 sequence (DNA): TGTGCCAGCAGTGAAGCACAGGCAGGGGGCGCGTGGAGGGATGAAAAACTGTTTTTT.

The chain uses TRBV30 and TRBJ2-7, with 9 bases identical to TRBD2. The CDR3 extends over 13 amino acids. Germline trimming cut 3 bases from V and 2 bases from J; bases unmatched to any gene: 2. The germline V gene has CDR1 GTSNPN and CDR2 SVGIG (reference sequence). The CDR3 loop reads CAWSTSGPYEQYF. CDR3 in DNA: TGTGCCTGGAGCACTAGCGGGCCCTACGAGCAGTACTTC.

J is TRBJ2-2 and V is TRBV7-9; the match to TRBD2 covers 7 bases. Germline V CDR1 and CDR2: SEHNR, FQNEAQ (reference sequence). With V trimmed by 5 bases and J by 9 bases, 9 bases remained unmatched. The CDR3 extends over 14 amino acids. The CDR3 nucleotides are TGTGCCAGCAGCCACAGCGGGGCTTTCAGGGAGCTGTTTTTT. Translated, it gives CASSHSGAFRELFF.

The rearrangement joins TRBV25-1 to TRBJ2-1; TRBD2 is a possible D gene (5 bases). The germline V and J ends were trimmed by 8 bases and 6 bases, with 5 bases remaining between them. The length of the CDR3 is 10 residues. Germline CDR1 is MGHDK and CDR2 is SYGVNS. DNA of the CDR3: TGTGCCAGCGGAGGCAATGAGCAGTTCTTC. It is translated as CASGGNEQFF.

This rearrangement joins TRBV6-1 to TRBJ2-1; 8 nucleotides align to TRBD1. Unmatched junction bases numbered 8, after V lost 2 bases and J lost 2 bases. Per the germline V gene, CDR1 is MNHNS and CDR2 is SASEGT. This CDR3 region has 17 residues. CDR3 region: CASSELGRTGTYNEQFF. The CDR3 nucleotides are TGTGCCAGCAGTGAATTGGGAAGGACAGGGACCTACAATGAGCAGTTCTTC.

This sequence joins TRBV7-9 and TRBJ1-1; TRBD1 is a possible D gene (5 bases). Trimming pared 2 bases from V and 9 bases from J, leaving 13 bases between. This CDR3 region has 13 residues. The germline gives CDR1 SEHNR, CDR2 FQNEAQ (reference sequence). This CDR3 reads CASSLLTESKAFF. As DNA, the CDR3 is TGTGCCAGCAGCTTATTGACAGAGTCAAAAGCTTTCTTT.

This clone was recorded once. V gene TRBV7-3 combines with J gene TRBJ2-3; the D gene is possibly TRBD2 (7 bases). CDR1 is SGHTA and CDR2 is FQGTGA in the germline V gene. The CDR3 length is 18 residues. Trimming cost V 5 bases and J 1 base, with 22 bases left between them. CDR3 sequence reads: CASSLVGGGGGGTDTQYF. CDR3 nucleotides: TGTGCCAGCAGCCTTGTTGGAGGGGGGGGAGGGGGCACAGATACGCAGTATTTT. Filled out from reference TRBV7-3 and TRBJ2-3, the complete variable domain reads GAGVSQTPSNKVTEKGKYVELRCDPISGHTALYWYRQSLGQGPEFLIYFQGTGAADDSGLPNDRFFAVRPEGSVSTLKIQRTERGDSAVYLCASSLVGGGGGGTDTQYFGPGTRLTVL.

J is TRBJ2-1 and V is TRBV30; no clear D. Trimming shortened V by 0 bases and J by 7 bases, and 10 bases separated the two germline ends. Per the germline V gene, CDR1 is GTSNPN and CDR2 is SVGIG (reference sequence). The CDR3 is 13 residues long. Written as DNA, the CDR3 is TGTGCCTGGAGTGTACCACTAACAAATGAGCAGTTCTTC. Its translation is CAWSVPLTNEQFF. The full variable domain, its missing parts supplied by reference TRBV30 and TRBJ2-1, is SQTIHQWPATLVQPVGSPLSLECTVEGTSNPNLYWYRQAAGRGLQLLFYSVGIGQISSEVPQNLSASRPQDRQFILSSKKLLLSDSGFYLCAWSVPLTNEQFFGPGTRLTVL.

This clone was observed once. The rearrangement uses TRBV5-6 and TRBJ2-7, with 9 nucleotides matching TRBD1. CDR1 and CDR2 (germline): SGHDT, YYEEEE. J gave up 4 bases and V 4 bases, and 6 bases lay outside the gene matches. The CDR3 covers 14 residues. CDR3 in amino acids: CASSDGTGTYEQYF. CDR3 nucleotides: TGTGCCAGCAGCGACGGGACAGGGACGTACGAGCAGTACTTC.

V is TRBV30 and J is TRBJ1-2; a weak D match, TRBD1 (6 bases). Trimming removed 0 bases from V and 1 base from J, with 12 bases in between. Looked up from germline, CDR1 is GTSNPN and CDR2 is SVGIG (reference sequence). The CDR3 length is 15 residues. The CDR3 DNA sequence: TGTGCCTGGAGTGTAGGGCAGGGGAGTAACTATGGCTACACCTTC. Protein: CAWSVGQGSNYGYTF.

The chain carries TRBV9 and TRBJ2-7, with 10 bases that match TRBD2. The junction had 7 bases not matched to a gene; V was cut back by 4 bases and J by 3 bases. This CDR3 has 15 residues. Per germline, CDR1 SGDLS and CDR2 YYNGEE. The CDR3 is CASSPQLAGNYEQYF. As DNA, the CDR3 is TGTGCCAGCAGCCCCCAACTAGCGGGGAACTACGAGCAGTACTTC. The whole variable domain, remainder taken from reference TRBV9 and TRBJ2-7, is DSGVTQTPKHLITATGQRVTLRCSPRSGDLSVYWYQQSLDQGLQFLIQYYNGEERAKGNILERFSAQQFPDLHSELNLSSLELGDSALYFCASSPQLAGNYEQYFGPGTRLTVT.

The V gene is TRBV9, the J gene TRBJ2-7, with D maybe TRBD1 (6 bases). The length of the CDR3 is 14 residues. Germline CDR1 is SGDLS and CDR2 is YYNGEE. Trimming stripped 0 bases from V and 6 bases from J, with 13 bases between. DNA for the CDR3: TGTGCCAGCAGCGTAGATGGGGGCACGGGCGAGCAGTACTTC. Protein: CASSVDGGTGEQYF.

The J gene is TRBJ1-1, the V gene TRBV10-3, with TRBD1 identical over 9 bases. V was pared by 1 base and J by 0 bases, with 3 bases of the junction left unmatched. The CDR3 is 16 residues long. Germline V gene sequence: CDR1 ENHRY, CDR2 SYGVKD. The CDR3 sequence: CAISEWTGALNTEAFF. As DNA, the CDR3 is TGTGCCATCAGTGAGTGGACAGGGGCCCTGAACACTGAAGCTTTCTTT.

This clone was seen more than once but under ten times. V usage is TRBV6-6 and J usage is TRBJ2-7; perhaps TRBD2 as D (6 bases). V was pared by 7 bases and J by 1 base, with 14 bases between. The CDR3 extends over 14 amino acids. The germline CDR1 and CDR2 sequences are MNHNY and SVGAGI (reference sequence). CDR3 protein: CASTPGGGSYEQYF. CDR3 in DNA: TGTGCCAGCACCCCCGGGGGTGGATCCTACGAGCAGTACTTC.

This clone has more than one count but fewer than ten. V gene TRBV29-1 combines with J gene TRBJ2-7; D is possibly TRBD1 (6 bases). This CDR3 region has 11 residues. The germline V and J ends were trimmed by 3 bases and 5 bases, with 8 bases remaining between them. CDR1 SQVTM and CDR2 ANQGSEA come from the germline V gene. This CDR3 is CSVDRGHEQYF. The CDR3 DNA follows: TGCAGCGTTGACAGGGGCCACGAGCAGTACTTC.

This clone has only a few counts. For the CDR3, the DNA is TGTGCCAGCAGCTTAAGACAGGGGACCCCTAGGCAGGGTGGGGCCAACGTCCTGACTTTC. It yields the protein CASSLRQGTPRQGGANVLTF. The chain combines TRBV7-3 with TRBJ2-6, with 8 bases that match TRBD1. V was clipped by 1 base and J by 3 bases; unmatched bases: 14. This CDR3 is built from 20 residues. Germline V gives CDR1 SGHTA, CDR2 FQGTGA.

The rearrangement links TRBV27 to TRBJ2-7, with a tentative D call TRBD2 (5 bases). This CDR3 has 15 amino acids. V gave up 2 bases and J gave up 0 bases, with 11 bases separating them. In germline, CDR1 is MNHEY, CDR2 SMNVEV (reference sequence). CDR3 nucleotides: TGTGCCAGCAGTTTAGGTCCGGGAAGCTCCTACGAGCAGTACTTC. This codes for CASSLGPGSSYEQYF.

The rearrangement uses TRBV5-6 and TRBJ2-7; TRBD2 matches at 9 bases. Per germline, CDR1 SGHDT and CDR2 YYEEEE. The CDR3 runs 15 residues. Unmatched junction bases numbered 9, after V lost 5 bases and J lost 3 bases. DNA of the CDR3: TGTGCCAGCAGGACAACGGGACTAGCCCACTACGAGCAGTACTTC. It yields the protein CASRTTGLAHYEQYF.

The CDR3 nucleotides read TGCGCCAGCAGCTTGACAGGGCTAGGGGCTGAAGCTTTCTTT. Translation: CASSLTGLGAEAFF. J is TRBJ1-1 and V is TRBV5-1, with TRBD1 as a possible D gene (6 bases). The CDR3 is 14 amino acids. V was clipped by 1 base and J by 6 bases, with 13 bases between them. The germline V gene has CDR1 SGHRS and CDR2 YFSETQ.

The CDR3 reads CASQGQRNEKLFF. The CDR3 region has the DNA TGTGCCAGCCAAGGACAGCGAAATGAAAAACTGTTTTTT. The chain is built from TRBV5-8 and TRBJ1-4; D possibly corresponds to TRBD1 (6 bases). Germline lookup yields CDR1 SGHTS and CDR2 YDEGEE. The CDR3 covers 13 residues. Trimming took 7 bases from V and 5 from J, leaving 12 bases between them.

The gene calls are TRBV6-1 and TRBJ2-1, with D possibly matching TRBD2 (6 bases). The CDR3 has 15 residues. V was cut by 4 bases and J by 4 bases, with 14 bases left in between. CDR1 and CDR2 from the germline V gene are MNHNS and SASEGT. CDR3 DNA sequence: TGTGCCAGCAGTGTCGTGGGAGGTGAGTACAATGAGCAGTTCTTC. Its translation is CASSVVGGEYNEQFF.

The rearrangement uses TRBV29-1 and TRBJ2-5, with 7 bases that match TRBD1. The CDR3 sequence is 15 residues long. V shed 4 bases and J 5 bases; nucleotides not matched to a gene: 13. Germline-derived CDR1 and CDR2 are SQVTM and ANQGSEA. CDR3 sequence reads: CSVGPHDRAGETQYF. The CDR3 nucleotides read TGCAGCGTTGGCCCTCACGACAGGGCCGGGGAGACCCAGTACTTC.

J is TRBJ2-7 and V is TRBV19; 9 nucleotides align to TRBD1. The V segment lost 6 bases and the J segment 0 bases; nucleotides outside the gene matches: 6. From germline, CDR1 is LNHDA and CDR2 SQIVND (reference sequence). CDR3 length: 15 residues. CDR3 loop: CASSRGQGGSYEQYF. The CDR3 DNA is TGTGCCAGTAGCCGGGGACAGGGAGGCTCCTACGAGCAGTACTTC. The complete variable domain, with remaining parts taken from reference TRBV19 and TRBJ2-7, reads DGGITQSPKYLFRKEGQNVTLSCEQNLNHDAMYWYRQDPGQGLRLIYYSQIVNDFQKGDIAEGYSVSREKKESFPLTVTSAQKNPTAFYLCASSRGQGGSYEQYFGPGTRLTVT.

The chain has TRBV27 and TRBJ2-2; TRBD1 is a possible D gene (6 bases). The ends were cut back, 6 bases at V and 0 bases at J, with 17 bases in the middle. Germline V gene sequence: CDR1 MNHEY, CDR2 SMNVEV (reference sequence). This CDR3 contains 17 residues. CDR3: CASSTAWGQTNTGELFF. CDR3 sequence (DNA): TGTGCCAGCAGCACGGCTTGGGGACAAACGAACACCGGGGAGCTGTTTTTT.

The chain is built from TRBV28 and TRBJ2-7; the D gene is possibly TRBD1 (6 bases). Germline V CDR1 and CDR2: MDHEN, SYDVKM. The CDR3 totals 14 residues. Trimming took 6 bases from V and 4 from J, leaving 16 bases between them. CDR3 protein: CASRKTGPRYEQYF. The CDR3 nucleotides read TGTGCCAGCAGAAAGACAGGACCAAGGTACGAGCAGTACTTC.

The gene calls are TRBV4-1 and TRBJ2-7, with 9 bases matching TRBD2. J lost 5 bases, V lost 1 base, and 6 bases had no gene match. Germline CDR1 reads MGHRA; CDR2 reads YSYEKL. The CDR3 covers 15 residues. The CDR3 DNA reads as TGCGCCAGCAGCCAAGTGGTGCGGGAGGGGAACGAGCAGTACTTC. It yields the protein CASSQVVREGNEQYF.

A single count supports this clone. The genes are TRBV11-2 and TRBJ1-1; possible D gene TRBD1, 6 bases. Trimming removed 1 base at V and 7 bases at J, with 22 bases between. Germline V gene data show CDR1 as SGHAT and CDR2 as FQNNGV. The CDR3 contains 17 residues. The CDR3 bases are TGTGCCAGCAGCTTAGGATTCGCCCGGGACAACGTGAATGAAGCTTTCTTT. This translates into CASSLGFARDNVNEAFF.